This TCR beta chain was documented in a study of molecular identifiers for immune sequencing clone quantification. TCRdb independently ran MiXCR on the PCR reads; one entry per CDR3 protein. The data contain about 640,000 distinct CDR3 sequences, approximately 20% of them seen just once; the ten biggest clones take up 0.85%. This clonotype was observed at least ten times. Its matching antigen is unknown. Findings of the study overall: Clones carrying above 20 RNA copies accounted for over 99% of effector molecules, under 1% in naive cells.

Construction of naive CD8 libraries employed about 19,000 to 1,000,000 sorted cells together with 10%, 30% or 50% RNA. Naive CD8 T cells were picked out by sorting for CD8+CD4-CCR7+CD45RA+. Germline CDR1 is MNHEY and CDR2 is SVGEGT. The germline V and J ends were trimmed by 4 bases and 8 bases, with 17 bases remaining between them. CDR3 size: 15 residues. The receptor was isolated from a human donor in good health. Some libraries in this study had Jurkat cell RNA spiked in. This chain uses TRBV6-2 or TRBV6-3 with TRBJ1-4, with D perhaps TRBD1 (5 bases). Material for sequencing was naive CD8+ T cells from blood, with Jurkat cell RNA spiked in. Sample subset: FACS-sorted CD8+CD4-CCR7+CD45RA+ naive T cells. CDR3 in DNA: TGTGCCAGCAGTTCCCTGTCGGACAAAGACGAAAAACTGTTTTTT. Translated: CASSSLSDKDEKLFF.